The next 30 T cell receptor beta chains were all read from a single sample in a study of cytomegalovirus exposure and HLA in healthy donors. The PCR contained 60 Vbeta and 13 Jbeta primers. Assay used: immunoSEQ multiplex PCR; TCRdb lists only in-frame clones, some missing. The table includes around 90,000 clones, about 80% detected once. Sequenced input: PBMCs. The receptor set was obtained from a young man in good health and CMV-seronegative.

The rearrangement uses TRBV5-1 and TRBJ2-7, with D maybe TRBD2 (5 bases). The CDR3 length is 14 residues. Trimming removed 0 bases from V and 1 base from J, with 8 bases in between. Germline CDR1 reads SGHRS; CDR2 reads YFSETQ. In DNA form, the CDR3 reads TGCGCCAGCAGCTTGGCTCGCGGGTCCTACGAGCAGTACTTC. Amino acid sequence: CASSLARGSYEQYF. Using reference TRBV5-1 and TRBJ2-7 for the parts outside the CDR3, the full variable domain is KAGVTQTPRYLIKTRGQQVTLSCSPISGHRSVSWYQQTPGQGLQFLFEYFSETQRNKGNFPGRFSGRQFSNSRSEMNVSTLELGDSALYLCASSLARGSYEQYFGPGTRLTVT.

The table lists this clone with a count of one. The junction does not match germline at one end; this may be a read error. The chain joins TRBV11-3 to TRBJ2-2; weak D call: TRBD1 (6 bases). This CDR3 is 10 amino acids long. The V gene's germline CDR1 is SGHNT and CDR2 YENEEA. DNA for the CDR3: TGTGCCAGCAGCGCAGGGGAGATGTTTTTT. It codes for CASSAGEMFF.

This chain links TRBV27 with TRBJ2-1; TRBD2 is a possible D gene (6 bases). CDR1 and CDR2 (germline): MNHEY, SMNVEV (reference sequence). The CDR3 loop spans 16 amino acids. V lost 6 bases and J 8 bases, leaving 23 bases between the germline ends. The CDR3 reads CASSPSEGDNSYEQFF. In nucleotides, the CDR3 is TGTGCCAGCAGCCCCTCGGAGGGAGATAACTCCTATGAGCAGTTCTTC.

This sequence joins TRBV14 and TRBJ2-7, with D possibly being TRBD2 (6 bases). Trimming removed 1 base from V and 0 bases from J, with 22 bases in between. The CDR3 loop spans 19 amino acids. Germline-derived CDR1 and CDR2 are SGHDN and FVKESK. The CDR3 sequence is CASSQVWRAWARSSYEQYF. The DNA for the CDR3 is TGTGCCAGCAGCCAAGTGTGGAGGGCTTGGGCCAGGAGCTCCTACGAGCAGTACTTC. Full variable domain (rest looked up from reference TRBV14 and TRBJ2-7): EAGVTQFPSHSVIEKGQTVTLRCDPISGHDNLYWYRRVMGKEIKFLLHFVKESKQDESGMPNNRFLAERTGGTYSTLKVQPAELEDSGVYFCASSQVWRAWARSSYEQYFGPGTRLTVT.

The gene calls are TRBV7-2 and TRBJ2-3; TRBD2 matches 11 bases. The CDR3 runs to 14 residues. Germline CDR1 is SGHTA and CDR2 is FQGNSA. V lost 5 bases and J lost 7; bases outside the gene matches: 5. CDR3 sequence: CASSPLAGGNTQYF. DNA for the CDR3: TGTGCCAGCAGCCCTTTAGCGGGAGGGAATACGCAGTATTTT.

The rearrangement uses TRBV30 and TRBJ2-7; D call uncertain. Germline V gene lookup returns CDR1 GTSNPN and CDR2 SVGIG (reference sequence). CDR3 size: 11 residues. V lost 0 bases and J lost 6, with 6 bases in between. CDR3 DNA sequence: TGTGCCTGGAGTGTACTGGTCGAGCAGTACTTC. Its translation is CAWSVLVEQYF.

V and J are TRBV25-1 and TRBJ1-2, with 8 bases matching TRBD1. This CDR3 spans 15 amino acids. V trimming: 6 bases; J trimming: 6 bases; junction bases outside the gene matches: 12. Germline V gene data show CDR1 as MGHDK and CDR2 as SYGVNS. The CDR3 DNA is TGTGCCAGCAGGAACCGGACAGGGTTGTTCGATGGCTACACCTTC. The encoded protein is CASRNRTGLFDGYTF.

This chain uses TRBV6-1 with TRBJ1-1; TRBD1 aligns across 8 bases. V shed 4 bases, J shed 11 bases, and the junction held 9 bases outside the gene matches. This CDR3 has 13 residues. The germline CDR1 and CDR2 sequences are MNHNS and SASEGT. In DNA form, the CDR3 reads TGTGCCAGCAGTGGGACAGGGAGGCTTAGGGCTTTCTTT. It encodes CASSGTGRLRAFF.

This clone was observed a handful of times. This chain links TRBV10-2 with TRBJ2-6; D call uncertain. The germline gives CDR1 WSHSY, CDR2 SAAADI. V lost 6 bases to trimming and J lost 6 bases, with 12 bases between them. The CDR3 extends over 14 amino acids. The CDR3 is CASRSSGVANVLTF. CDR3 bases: TGCGCCAGCAGGTCTTCGGGTGTGGCCAACGTCCTGACTTTC.

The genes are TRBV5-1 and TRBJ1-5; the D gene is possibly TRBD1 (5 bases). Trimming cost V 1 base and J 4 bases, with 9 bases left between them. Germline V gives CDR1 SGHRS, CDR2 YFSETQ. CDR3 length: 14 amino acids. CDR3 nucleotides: TGCGCCAGCAGCTTGCGCGGGGGGAATCAGCCCCAGCATTTT. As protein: CASSLRGGNQPQHF.

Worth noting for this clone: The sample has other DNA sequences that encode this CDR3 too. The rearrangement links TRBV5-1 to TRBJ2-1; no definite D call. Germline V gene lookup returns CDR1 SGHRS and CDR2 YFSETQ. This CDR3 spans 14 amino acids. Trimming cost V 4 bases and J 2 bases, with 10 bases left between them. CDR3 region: CASSLQRPYNEQFF. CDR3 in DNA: TGCGCCAGCAGCCTGCAGCGCCCCTACAATGAGCAGTTCTTC.

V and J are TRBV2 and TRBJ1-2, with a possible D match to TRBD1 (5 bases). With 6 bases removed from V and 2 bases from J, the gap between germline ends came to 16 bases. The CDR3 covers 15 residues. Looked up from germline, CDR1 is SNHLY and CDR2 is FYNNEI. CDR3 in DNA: TGTGCCAGCAGAAAAGTAGGGGTATGGAACTATGGCTACACCTTC. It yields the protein CASRKVGVWNYGYTF.

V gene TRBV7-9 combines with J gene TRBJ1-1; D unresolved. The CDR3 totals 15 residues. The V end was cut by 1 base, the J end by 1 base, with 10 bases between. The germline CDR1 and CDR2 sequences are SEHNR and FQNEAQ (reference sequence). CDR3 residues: CASSLGASGNTEAFF. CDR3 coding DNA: TGTGCCAGCAGCTTAGGCGCCTCGGGGAACACTGAAGCTTTCTTT.

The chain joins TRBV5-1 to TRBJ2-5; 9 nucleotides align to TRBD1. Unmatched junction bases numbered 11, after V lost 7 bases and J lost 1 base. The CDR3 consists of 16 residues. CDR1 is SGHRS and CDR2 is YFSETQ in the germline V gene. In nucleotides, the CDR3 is TGCGCCAGCTGGAAGACAGGGGGTAGGAGCCAAGAGACCCAGTACTTC. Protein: CASWKTGGRSQETQYF.

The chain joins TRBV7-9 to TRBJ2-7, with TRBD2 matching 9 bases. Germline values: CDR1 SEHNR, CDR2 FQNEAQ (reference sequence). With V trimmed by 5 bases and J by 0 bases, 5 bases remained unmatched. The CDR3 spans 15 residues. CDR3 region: CASSPAGGLSYEQYF. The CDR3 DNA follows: TGTGCCAGCAGCCCAGCGGGAGGTCTCTCCTACGAGCAGTACTTC.

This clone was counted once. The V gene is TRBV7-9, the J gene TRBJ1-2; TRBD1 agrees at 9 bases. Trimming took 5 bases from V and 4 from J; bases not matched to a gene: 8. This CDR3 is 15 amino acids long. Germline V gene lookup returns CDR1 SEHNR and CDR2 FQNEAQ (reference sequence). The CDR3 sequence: CASSAETGGRYGYTF. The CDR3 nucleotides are TGTGCCAGCAGCGCCGAGACAGGGGGTCGCTATGGCTACACCTTC.

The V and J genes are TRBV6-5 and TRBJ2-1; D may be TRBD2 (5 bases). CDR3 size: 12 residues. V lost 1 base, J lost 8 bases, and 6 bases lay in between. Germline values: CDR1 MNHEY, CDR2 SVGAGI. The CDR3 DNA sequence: TGTGCCAGCAGTTACTACGGGGATGAGCAGTTCTTC. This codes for CASSYYGDEQFF.

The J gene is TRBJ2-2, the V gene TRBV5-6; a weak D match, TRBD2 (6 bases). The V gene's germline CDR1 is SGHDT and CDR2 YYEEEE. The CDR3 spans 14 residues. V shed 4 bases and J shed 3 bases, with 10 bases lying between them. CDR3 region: CASSGTLYTGELFF. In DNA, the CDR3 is TGTGCCAGCAGCGGGACTCTTTACACCGGGGAGCTGTTTTTT.

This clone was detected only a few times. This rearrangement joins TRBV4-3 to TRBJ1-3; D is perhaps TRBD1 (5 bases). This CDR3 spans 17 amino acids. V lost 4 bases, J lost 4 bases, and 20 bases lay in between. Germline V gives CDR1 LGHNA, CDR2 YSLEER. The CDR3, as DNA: TGCGCCAGCAGCCCTCGGTTGGGGGGTGGGTACGGAAACACCATATATTTT. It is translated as CASSPRLGGGYGNTIYF.

CDR3 amino acids: CASSGDRAYTEAFF. Here the CDR3 DNA reads TGCGCCAGCAGCGGGGACAGGGCATACACTGAAGCTTTCTTT. V usage is TRBV5-1 and J usage is TRBJ1-1; 9 bases match TRBD1. V was clipped by 4 bases and J by 3 bases; unmatched bases: 4. The CDR3 spans 14 residues. Germline V gene lookup returns CDR1 SGHRS and CDR2 YFSETQ.

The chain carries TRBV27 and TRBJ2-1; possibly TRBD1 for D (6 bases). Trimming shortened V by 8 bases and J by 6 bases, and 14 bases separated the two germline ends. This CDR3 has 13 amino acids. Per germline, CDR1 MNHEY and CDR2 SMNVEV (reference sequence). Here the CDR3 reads CASAERQANEQFF. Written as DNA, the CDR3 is TGTGCCAGCGCAGAGCGACAGGCCAATGAGCAGTTCTTC.

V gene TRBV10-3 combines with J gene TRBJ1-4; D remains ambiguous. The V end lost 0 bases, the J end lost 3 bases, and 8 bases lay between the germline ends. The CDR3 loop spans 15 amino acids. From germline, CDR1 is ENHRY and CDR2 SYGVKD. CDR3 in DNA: TGTGCCATCAGTGAGTCGAAACAGCCTAATGAAAAACTGTTTTTT. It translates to CAISESKQPNEKLFF.

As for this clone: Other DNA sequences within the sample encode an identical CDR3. CDR3 bases: TGTGCCAGCAGCTCTAGCGGCTACGAGCAGTACTTC. The encoded protein is CASSSSGYEQYF. J is TRBJ2-7 and V is TRBV11-2; TRBD2 matches 7 bases. Germline V gene sequence: CDR1 SGHAT, CDR2 FQNNGV. V lost 4 bases to trimming and J lost 3 bases; unmatched junction nucleotides: 0. CDR3 length: 12 amino acids.

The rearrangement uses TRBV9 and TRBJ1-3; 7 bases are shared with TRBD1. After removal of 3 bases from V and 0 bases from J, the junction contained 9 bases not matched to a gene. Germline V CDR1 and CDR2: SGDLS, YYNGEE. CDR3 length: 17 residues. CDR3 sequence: CASSATTGPLSGNTIYF. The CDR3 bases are TGTGCCAGCAGCGCAACGACAGGGCCACTCTCTGGAAACACCATATATTTT.

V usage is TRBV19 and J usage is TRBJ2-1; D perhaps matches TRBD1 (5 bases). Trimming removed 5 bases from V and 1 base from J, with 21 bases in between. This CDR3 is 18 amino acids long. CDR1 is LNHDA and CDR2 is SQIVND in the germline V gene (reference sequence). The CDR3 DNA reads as TGTGCCAGTAGTGCCTATCCGGAACAGGTTAGGTCCTACAATGAGCAGTTCTTC. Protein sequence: CASSAYPEQVRSYNEQFF.

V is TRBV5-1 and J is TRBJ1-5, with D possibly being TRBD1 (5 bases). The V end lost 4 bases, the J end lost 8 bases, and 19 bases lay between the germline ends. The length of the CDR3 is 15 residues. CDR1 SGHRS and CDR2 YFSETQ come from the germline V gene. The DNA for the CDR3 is TGCGCCAGCAGCCCTGGTACGGGGGGAGTCGAGCCCCAGCATTTT. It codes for CASSPGTGGVEPQHF.

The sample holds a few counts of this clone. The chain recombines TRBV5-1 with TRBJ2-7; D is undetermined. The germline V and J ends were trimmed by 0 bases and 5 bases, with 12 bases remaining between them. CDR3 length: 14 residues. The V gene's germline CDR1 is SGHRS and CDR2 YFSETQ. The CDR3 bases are TGCGCCAGCAGCTTGGCCAACATTAACAACGAGCAGTACTTC. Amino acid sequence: CASSLANINNEQYF. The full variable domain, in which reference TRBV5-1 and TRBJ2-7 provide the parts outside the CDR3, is KAGVTQTPRYLIKTRGQQVTLSCSPISGHRSVSWYQQTPGQGLQFLFEYFSETQRNKGNFPGRFSGRQFSNSRSEMNVSTLELGDSALYLCASSLANINNEQYFGPGTRLTVT.

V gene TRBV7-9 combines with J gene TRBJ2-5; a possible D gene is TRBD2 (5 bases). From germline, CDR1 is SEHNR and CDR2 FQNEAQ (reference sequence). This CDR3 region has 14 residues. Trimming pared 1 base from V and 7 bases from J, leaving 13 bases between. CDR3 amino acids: CASSLVGHSGTQYF. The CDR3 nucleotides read TGTGCCAGCAGCTTAGTAGGGCACAGCGGGACCCAGTACTTC.

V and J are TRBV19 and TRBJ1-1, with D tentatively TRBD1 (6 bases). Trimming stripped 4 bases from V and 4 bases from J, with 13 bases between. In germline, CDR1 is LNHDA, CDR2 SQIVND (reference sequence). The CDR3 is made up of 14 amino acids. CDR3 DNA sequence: TGTGCCAGTAGTAGGGGAGGGGGGATCACTGAAGCTTTCTTT. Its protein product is CASSRGGGITEAFF.

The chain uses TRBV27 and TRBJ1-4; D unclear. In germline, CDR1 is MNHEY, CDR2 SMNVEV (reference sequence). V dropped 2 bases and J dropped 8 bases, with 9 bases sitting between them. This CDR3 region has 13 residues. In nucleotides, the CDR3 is TGTGCCAGCAGTTTAGAGAACGGGGAAAAACTGTTTTTT. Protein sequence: CASSLENGEKLFF.